Listed below are T cell receptor beta chains from one sample, sequenced in a study of blood T cell repertoires in COVID-19. Produced via immunoSEQ multiplex PCR; TCRdb's table is partial and in-frame only. Here the sample spans about 200,000 clones, roughly four fifths being singletons. Sequenced sample: peripheral blood. Source of these receptors: a woman aged 70-85 years with active or convalescent COVID-19. The CDR3 runs from the conserved cysteine through the conserved F or W. The order of the fields is CDR3 length, clone size, D gene, V gene, J gene, CDR3 protein, CDR3 DNA. The D gene is left open where the match is weak. Not every row has a clone size; where given, it reads once, few, many or a size class.

>13|few|NA|TRBV4-1|TRBJ2-5
CASSQALQETQYF
TGCGCCAGCAGCCAAGCTCTCCAAGAGACCCAGTACTTC
>15|NA|TRBD2|TRBV19|TRBJ2-7
CASTGGTSGSYEQYF
TGTGCCAGTACCGGGGGGACTAGCGGGAGTTACGAGCAGTACTTC
>14|NA|NA|TRBV28|TRBJ2-1
CASAPLAPGNEQFF
TGTGCCAGCGCCCCCCTAGCCCCAGGTAATGAGCAGTTCTTC
>11|once|NA|TRBV28|TRBJ1-1
CASRSVPEAFF
TGTGCCAGCAGGTCCGTTCCTGAAGCTTTCTTT
>11|NA|NA|TRBV2|TRBJ1-2
CASTQLRGYTF
TGTGCCAGCACCCAACTACGAGGCTACACCTTC
>14|NA|NA|TRBV4-1|TRBJ1-6
CASRDGDYNSPLHF
TGCGCCAGCAGGGACGGGGACTATAATTCACCCCTCCACTTT
>15|NA|TRBD1|TRBV14|TRBJ1-2
CASSQVGQGNYGYTF
TGTGCCAGCAGCCAAGTGGGACAGGGCAACTATGGCTACACCTTC
>13|NA|NA|TRBV7-9|TRBJ1-1
CASSLDGGTEAFF
TGTGCCAGCAGCTTAGACGGGGGCACTGAAGCTTTCTTT
>14|once|NA|TRBV7-2|TRBJ1-3
CASSLDFIRNTIYF
TGTGCCAGCAGCTTAGACTTTATAAGAAACACCATATATTTT
>14|NA|NA|TRBV5-1|TRBJ2-1
CASSLGETYNEQFF
TGCGCCAGCAGCTTGGGGGAGACTTACAATGAGCAGTTCTTC
>15|NA|NA|TRBV7-3|TRBJ2-1
CASSLVASSYNEQFF
TGTGCCAGCAGCCTCGTAGCCAGCTCCTACAATGAGCAGTTCTTC
>14|NA|TRBD1|TRBV14|TRBJ1-2
CASSQAGGRIGYTF
TGTGCCAGCAGCCAAGCAGGGGGGCGTATCGGCTACACCTTC
>16|NA|NA|TRBV5-1|TRBJ2-1
CASSLDLDLGYNEQFF
TGCGCCAGCAGCTTGGATCTGGACTTAGGGTACAATGAGCAGTTCTTC
>15|NA|TRBD1|TRBV5-4|TRBJ1-2
CASSHPDRGVYGYTF
TGTGCCAGCAGCCACCCGGACAGGGGAGTCTATGGCTACACCTTC
>15|few|TRBD2|TRBV18|TRBJ2-3
CASSRASGSVDTQYF
TGTGCCAGCTCAAGGGCTAGCGGGAGTGTCGATACGCAGTATTTT
>15|NA|NA|TRBV7-8|TRBJ2-3
CASSFNTRDTDTQYF
TGTGCCAGCAGCTTTAATACCCGGGACACAGATACGCAGTATTTT
>15|once|TRBD2|TRBV2|TRBJ2-5
CASSSGLAGEETQYF
TGTGCCAGCAGTTCGGGACTAGCGGGGGAAGAGACCCAGTACTTC
>13|NA|NA|TRBV6-6|TRBJ2-3
CASSSGIGDTQYF
TGTGCCAGCAGTTCCGGGATTGGAGATACGCAGTATTTT
>16|NA|TRBD2|TRBV25-1|TRBJ2-1
CASRGAGGVSYNEQFF
TGTGCCAGCAGAGGGGCGGGAGGCGTTTCCTACAATGAGCAGTTCTTC
>16|NA|TRBD2|TRBV27|TRBJ2-1
CASSSLTSGRIYEQFF
TGTGCCAGCAGTTCCTTGACTAGCGGGAGGATATATGAGCAGTTCTTC
>15|NA|TRBD2|TRBV10-3|TRBJ2-5
CAIRASGRAGETQYF
TGTGCCATCCGGGCTAGCGGGAGGGCCGGGGAGACCCAGTACTTC
>13|once|TRBD1|TRBV28|TRBJ2-1
CASKTGPSGEQFF
TGTGCCAGCAAGACAGGGCCGAGTGGTGAGCAGTTCTTC
>12|NA|NA|TRBV7-9|TRBJ1-1
CASSTGITEAFF
TGTGCCAGCTCTACAGGGATCACTGAAGCTTTCTTT
>15|once|NA|TRBV18|TRBJ2-7
CASSPPGRGSYEQYF
TGTGCCAGCTCACCACCGGGTAGGGGATCCTACGAGCAGTACTTC